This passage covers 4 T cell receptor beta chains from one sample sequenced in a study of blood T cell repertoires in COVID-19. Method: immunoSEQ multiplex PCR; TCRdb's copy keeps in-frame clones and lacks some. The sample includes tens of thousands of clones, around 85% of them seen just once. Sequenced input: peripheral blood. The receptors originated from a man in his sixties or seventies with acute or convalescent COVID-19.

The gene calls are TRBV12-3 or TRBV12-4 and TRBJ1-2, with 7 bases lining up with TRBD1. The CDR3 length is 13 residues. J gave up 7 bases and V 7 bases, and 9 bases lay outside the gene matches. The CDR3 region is CASTRGQARGYTF. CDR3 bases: TGTGCCAGCACCCGAGGACAGGCCCGTGGCTACACCTTC.

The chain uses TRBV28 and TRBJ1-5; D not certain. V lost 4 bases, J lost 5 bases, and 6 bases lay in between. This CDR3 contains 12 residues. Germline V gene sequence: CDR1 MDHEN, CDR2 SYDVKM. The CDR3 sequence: CASSSRDQPQHF. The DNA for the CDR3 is TGTGCCAGCAGTTCCCGGGATCAGCCCCAGCATTTT.

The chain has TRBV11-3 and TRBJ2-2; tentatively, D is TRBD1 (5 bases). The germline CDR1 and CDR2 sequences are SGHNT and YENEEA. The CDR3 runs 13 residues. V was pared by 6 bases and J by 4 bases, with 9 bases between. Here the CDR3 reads CASRDQGTGELFF. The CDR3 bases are TGTGCCAGCAGGGACCAGGGCACCGGGGAGCTGTTTTTT.

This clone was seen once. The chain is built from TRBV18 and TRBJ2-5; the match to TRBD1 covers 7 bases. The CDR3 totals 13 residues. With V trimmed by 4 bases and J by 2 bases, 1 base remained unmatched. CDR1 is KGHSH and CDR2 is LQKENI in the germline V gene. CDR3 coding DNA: TGTGCCAGCTCACGGGGACAGCAAGAGACCCAGTACTTC. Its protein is CASSRGQQETQYF.